In this sample, the clone carrying this T cell receptor beta chain turned up once. Original analysis: Amplification with reference gene primers provided the estimates of nucleated cell counts. TCRdb's copy holds only in-frame clones and misses some; the assay was immunoSEQ multiplex PCR. The DNA gave D and trimming, while V, J and clone size come from that table. The repertoire has about 160,000 clones, 75% to 90% of them found once; the top ten carry approximately 11%. In germline, CDR1 is MDHEN, CDR2 SYDVKM. This CDR3 has 14 residues. V shed 2 bases and J 5 bases; nucleotides not matched to a gene: 5. This entry belongs to a study of blood T cell repertoires in COVID-19. Study-level background: The United States, Italy and Spain were the sources of the acute and convalescent COVID-19 samples. T cells, B-cell-depleted T cells, or PBMCs supplied cDNA or gDNA.

The sequenced sample was peripheral blood. This chain joins TRBV28 and TRBJ2-5; 7 nucleotides align to TRBD2. The TCR sequence derives from a human donor in a cohort sampled during active COVID-19. CDR3 in DNA: TGTGCCAGCAGTTTACCCCAGCGGGGCGAGACCCAGTACTTC. Protein product: CASSLPQRGETQYF.